A single sample gave rise to the 3 T cell receptor beta chains below, sequenced in a study of post-analysis software for immune sequencing data. Study findings and constraints: The study found TRBV5-6, TRBV5-1 and TRBV20-1 among five TRBV segments more frequent in patients than controls.

No cognate antigen is known for these TCRs. The library was made from cDNA and included unique molecular identifiers. A single record per CDR3 protein comes from TCRdb applying MiXCR to the PCR reads. This table has almost 700,000 distinct CDR3 sequences, over 45% appearing once. The sequencing sample was made of blood. The source is a girl aged 2-10 years with multiple sclerosis.

This clonotype was counted a few times. This sequence joins TRBV6-5 and TRBJ2-7; D is uncertain. V was trimmed by 0 bases and J by 6 bases, leaving 15 bases between them. The CDR3 length is 15 residues. Germline CDR1 MNHEY, CDR2 SVGAGI. CDR3 nucleotide sequence: TGTGCCAGCAGTTACTCTGGCTTGGGGTTTTTCGAGCAGTACTTC. Protein sequence: CASSYSGLGFFEQYF.

The gene calls are TRBV6-6 and TRBJ2-7; 7 nucleotides match TRBD1. The CDR3 loop spans 15 amino acids. The V segment lost 9 bases and the J segment 1 base; nucleotides outside the gene matches: 12. The germline CDR1 and CDR2 sequences are MNHNY and SVGAGI (reference sequence). The CDR3: CARSLTGPQSYEQYF. The DNA of the CDR3 is TGTGCCAGAAGTCTGACAGGGCCCCAATCCTACGAGCAGTACTTC.

With regard to this clonotype: A read error is possible here, since a much larger clone lies one base away. CDR3 amino acids: CSASGSAYEQYF. The CDR3 DNA sequence: TGCAGTGCTAGCGGGAGCGCCTACGAGCAGTACTTC. The V call is TRBV20-1, the J call TRBJ2-7; TRBD2 is a possible D gene (6 bases). Germline CDR1 is DFQATT and CDR2 is SNEGSKA (reference sequence). V lost 3 bases and J 2 bases, leaving 8 bases between the germline ends. The CDR3 runs to 12 residues.